This T cell receptor (beta chain) was captured in a study of Graves' ophthalmopathy and Graves' hyperthyroidism. Germline values: CDR1 SGHTA, CDR2 FQGTGA. This CDR3 contains 15 residues. V was trimmed by 0 bases and J by 4 bases, leaving 9 bases between them. The sample holds many counts of this clonotype. RNA transcripts served as template for amplifying TCR beta CDR3 sequences. Second-round multiplex PCR followed a first-round RT-PCR using HTBI primers. TCRdb reprocessed the multiplex PCR reads via MiXCR and lists one record per CDR3 protein. Of 620,000 or so distinct CDR3 sequences listed, 20% to 25% are singletons.

This TCR was recovered from a woman aged 18-35 years with stable Graves' hyperthyroidism. Some clones in this sample may be carry-over from other donors' samples. Sequenced input: peripheral blood. The rearrangement joins TRBV7-3 to TRBJ2-2; D call uncertain. In DNA, the CDR3 is TGTGCCAGCAGCTTAACTGGGTCGTTCACCGGGGAGCTGTTTTTT. Translated: CASSLTGSFTGELFF. The full variable domain, in which reference TRBV7-3 and TRBJ2-2 provide the parts outside the CDR3, is GAGVSQTPSNKVTEKGKYVELRCDPISGHTALYWYRQSLGQGPEFLIYFQGTGAADDSGLPNDRFFAVRPEGSVSTLKIQRTERGDSAVYLCASSLTGSFTGELFFGEGSRLTVL.